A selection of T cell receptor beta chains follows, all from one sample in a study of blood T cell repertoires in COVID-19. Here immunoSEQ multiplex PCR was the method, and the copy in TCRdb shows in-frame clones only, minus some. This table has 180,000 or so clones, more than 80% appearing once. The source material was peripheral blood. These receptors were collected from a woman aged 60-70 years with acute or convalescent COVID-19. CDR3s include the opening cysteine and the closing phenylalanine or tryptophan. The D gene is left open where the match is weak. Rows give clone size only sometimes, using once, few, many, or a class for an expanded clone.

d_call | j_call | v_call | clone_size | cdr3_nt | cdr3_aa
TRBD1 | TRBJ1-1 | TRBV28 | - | TGTGCCAGCAGTCTCCAGGGGGCAATGAACACTGAAGCTTTCTTT | CASSLQGAMNTEAFF
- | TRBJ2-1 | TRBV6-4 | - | TGTGCCAGCAGCGTCGACGGACTACTTGGGAATGAGCAGTTCTTC | CASSVDGLLGNEQFF
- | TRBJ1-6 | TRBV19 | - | TGTGCCAGTAGTGAGGCAAAGTCGTCCTATAATTCACCCCTCCACTTT | CASSEAKSSYNSPLHF
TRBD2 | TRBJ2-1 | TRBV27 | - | TGTGCCAGCAGGCCTAGCGGGAACTACAATGAGCAGTTCTTC | CASRPSGNYNEQFF
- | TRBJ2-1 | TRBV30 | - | TGTGCCTGGAGTGTATCGGGGGGCGGGGATGAGCAGTTCTTC | CAWSVSGGGDEQFF
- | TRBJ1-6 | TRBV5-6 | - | TGTGCCAGCAGCTTGGCTGTAGGGAGCTCCTATAATTCACCCCTCCACTTT | CASSLAVGSSYNSPLHF
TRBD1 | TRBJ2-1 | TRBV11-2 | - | TGTGCCAGCAGCTTAGCAGGGGGCAATGAGCAGTTCTTC | CASSLAGGNEQFF
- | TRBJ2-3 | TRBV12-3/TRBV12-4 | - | TGTGCCAGCAGTATACAGGGAATTACGCAGTATTTT | CASSIQGITQYF
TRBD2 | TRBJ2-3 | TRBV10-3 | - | TGTGCCACCTCCGGGAGGACAGATACGCAGTATTTT | CATSGRTDTQYF
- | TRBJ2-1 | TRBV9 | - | TGTGCCAGCAGCGTAGCCGGAGTGGGTCGAGGGAATGAGCAGTTCTTC | CASSVAGVGRGNEQFF
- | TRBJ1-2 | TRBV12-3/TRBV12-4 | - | TGTGCCAGCAGTTTAATGATGGGGGGGAGCTACACCTTC | CASSLMMGGSYTF
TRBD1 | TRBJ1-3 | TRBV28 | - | TGTGCCAGCAGTTTACCCCGGGGACAGGGAACTGGAAACACCATATATTTT | CASSLPRGQGTGNTIYF
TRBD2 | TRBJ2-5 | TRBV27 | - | TGTGCCAGCAGATCCGGGACTATGGAGACCCAGTACTTC | CASRSGTMETQYF
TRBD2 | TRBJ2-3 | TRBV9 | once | TGTGCCAGCAGCGTAGGGGAGGGTTTTTTATGGACGCAGTATTTT | CASSVGEGFLWTQYF
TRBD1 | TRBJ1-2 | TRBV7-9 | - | TGTGCCAGCAGCTTAGCAGGGGGCGCAGGCTACACCTTC | CASSLAGGAGYTF
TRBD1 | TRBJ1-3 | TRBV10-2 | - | TGCGCCAGCACCATAAGACAGGGTTCCTCTGGAAACACCATATATTTT | CASTIRQGSSGNTIYF
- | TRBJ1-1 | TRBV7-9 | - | TGTGCCAGCAGCTTGGCAGGGAACACTGAAGCTTTCTTT | CASSLAGNTEAFF
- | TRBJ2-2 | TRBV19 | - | TGTGCCAGTAGTATTGGCGGGTCTAGGATGGCCGGGGAGCTGTTTTTT | CASSIGGSRMAGELFF
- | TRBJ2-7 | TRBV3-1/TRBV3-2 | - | TGTGCCAGCAGCCAGACACCGGGATCCTACGAGCAGTACTTC | CASSQTPGSYEQYF
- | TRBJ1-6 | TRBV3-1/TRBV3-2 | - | TGTGCCAGCAGCCAAGTAGTGAACTCACCCCTCCACTTT | CASSQVVNSPLHF
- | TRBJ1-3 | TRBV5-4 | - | TGTGCCAGCAGAAAAGGACGGGGCTCTGGAAACACCATATATTTT | CASRKGRGSGNTIYF
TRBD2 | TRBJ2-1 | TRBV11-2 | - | TGTGCCAGCAGCTTAAGGTCTAGCGGGAGCAATGAGCAGTTCTTC | CASSLRSSGSNEQFF
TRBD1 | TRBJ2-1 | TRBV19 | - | TGTGCCAGTAGTATCGGGACAGCAGCCTACAATGAGCAGTTCTTC | CASSIGTAAYNEQFF
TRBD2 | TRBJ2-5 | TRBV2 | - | TGTGCCAGCAGTGAGACGGGACTAGCCTCAGAGACCCAGTACTTC | CASSETGLASETQYF
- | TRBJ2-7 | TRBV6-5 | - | TGTGCCAGCAGTTCGGAGGGCTACGAGCAGTACTTC | CASSSEGYEQYF
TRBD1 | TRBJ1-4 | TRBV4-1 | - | TGCGCCAGCAGCCAAGATCCCGGGACAGGGCGCTATGAAAAACTGTTTTTT | CASSQDPGTGRYEKLFF
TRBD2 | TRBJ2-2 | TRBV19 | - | TGTGCCAGTAGTATACCTAGCGGGACGACCACCGGGGAGCTGTTTTTT | CASSIPSGTTTGELFF
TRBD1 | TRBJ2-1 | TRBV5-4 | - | TGTGCCAGCAGCTTGTCACAGGGGGTAAGTGAGCAGTTCTTC | CASSLSQGVSEQFF
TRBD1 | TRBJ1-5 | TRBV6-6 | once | TGTGCCAGCAGTTACCTTGGGACAGGCAATCAGCCCCAGCATTTT | CASSYLGTGNQPQHF
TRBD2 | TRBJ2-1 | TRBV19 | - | TGTGCCATTTCCGTCGGGACTAGCGGGAAGCAGTTCTTC | CAISVGTSGKQFF
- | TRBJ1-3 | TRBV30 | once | TGTGCCTGGAGTCTAGCGGGAAACACCATATATTTT | CAWSLAGNTIYF
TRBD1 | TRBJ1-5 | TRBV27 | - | TGTGCCAGCAGTCCCGGACAGGGCAATCAGCCCCAGCATTTT | CASSPGQGNQPQHF
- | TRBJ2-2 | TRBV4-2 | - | TGTGCCAGCAGCCAAGAGAGGGCGAACACCGGGGAGCTGTTTTTT | CASSQERANTGELFF
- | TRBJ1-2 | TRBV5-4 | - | TGTGCCAGCAGCGTTGAGTTACAGGCTAACTATGGCTACACCTTC | CASSVELQANYGYTF
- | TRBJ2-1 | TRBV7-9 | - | TGTGCCAGCCTTAAAGGAGGCGGATTCAATGAGCAGTTCTTC | CASLKGGGFNEQFF
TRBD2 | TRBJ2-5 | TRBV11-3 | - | TGTGCCAGCCGAACTAGCGGTCGGGAGACCCAGTACTTC | CASRTSGRETQYF
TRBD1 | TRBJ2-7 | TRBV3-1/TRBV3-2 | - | TGTGCCAGCAGCCGACAGGGAAGAAGGTCTTACGAGCAGTACTTC | CASSRQGRRSYEQYF
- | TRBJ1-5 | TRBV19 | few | TGTGCCAGTAGTATGAGGGTGGACAGCTTCGGAGGTCAGCCCCAGCATTTT | CASSMRVDSFGGQPQHF
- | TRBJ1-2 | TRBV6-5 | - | TGTGCCAGCAGTCCGGGAGGGGATGGCTACACCTTC | CASSPGGDGYTF
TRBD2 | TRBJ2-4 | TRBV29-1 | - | TGCAGCGCCCGAGCGGGGGACATTCAGTACTTC | CSARAGDIQYF
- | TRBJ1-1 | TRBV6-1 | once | TGTGCCAGCAGTGAAGATCCGAGGGCTGAAGCTTTCTTT | CASSEDPRAEAFF
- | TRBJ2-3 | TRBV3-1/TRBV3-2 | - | TGTGCCAGCACCAGGGGAGGGCAAGATACGCAGTATTTT | CASTRGGQDTQYF
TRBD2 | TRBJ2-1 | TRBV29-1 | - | TGCAGCGTTTTGACTAGCGACAGCTCCTACAATGAGCAGTTCTTC | CSVLTSDSSYNEQFF
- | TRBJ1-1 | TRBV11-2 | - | TGTGCCAGCAGCCAGATTCCAGGGGCTGAAGCTTTCTTT | CASSQIPGAEAFF
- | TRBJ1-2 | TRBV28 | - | TGTGCCAGCATTTCGGGGGGAATTAACGGCTACACCTTC | CASISGGINGYTF
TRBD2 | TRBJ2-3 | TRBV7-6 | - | TGTGCCAGCAGCTTAGAAGGTAGCGGGCGCACAGATACGCAGTATTTT | CASSLEGSGRTDTQYF
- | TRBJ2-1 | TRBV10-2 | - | TGCGCCAGCAGTGAGGCATGGCGGGATAGAGGCAATGAGCAGTTCTTC | CASSEAWRDRGNEQFF
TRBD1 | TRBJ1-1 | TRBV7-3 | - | TGTGCCAGCAGCTTAAGCCCCGGGACAGGAGCTTTCTTT | CASSLSPGTGAFF
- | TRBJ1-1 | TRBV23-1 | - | TGCGCCAGCAGTCCACACCTGAACACTGAAGCTTTCTTT | CASSPHLNTEAFF
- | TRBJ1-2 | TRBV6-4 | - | TGTGCCAGCAGCCCAACCACGACAGGTTTTGAGGGCTACACCTTC | CASSPTTTGFEGYTF
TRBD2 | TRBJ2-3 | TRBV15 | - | TGTGCCACCAGCACACCCGCCGGGACTAGCGGGAGGGCCCGCGATACGCAGTATTTT | CATSTPAGTSGRARDTQYF
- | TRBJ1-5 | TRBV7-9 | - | TGTGCCAGCAGCTTAGAGGGCAGGGGCTACCTGAGCAATCAGCCCCAGCATTTT | CASSLEGRGYLSNQPQHF
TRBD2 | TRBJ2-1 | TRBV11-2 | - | TGTGCCAGCAGCTTGTGGGCGGGAGGATCGCCTAGCAATGAGCAGTTCTTC | CASSLWAGGSPSNEQFF
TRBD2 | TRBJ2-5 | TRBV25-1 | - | TGTGCCAGCGGTAGACTAGCGGGAGAAGAGACCCAGTACTTC | CASGRLAGEETQYF
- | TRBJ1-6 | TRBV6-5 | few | TGTGCCAGCAGACCCCAGGGGATGGGAAATTCACCCCTCCACTTT | CASRPQGMGNSPLHF